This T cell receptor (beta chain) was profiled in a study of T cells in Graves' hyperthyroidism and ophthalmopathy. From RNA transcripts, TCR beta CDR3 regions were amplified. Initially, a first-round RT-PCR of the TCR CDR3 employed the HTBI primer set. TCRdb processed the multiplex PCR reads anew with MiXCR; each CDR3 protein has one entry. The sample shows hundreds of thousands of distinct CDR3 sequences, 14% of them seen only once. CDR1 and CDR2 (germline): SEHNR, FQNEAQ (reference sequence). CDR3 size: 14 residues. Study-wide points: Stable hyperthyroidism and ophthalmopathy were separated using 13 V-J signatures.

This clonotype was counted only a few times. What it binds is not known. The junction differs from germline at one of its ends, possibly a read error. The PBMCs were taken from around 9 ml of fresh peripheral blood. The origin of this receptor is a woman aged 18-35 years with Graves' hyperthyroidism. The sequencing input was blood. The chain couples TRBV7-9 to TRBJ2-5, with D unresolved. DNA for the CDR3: TGTGCCAGCAGCTTAGTTCCGGACCAACAGACCCAGTACTTC. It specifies CASSLVPDQQTQYF. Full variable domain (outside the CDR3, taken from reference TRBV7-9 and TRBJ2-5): DTGVSQNPRHKITKRGQNVTFRCDPISEHNRLYWYRQTLGQGPEFLTYFQNEAQLEKSRLLSDRFSAERPKGSFSTLEIQRTEQGDSAMYLCASSLVPDQQTQYFGPGTRLLVL.